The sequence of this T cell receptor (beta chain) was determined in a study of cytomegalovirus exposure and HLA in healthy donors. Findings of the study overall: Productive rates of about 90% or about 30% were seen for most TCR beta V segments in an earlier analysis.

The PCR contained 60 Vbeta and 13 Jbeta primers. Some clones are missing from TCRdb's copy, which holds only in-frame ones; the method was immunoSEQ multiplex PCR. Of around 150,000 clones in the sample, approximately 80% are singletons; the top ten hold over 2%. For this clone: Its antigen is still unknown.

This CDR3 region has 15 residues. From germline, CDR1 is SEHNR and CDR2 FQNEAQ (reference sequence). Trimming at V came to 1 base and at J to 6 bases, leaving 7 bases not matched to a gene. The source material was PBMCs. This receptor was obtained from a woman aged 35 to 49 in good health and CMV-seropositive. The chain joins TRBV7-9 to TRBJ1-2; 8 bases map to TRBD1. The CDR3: CASSLGGDRNHGYTF. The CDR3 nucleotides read TGTGCCAGCAGCTTAGGCGGGGACAGGAACCATGGCTACACCTTC.